The 2 T cell receptor beta chains listed next were all sequenced from one sample in a study of blood T cell repertoires in COVID-19. Sequencing used immunoSEQ multiplex PCR; TCRdb keeps in-frame clones, though not all of them. Of over 200,000 clones in the sample, over 80% are singletons; the top ten hold 4% to 5.5%. Sequenced material: peripheral blood. These receptors all stem from a human donor in a cohort sampled during active COVID-19.

The chain uses TRBV6-4 and TRBJ2-1; 11 bases are shared with TRBD2. Trimming at V came to 2 bases and at J to 6 bases, leaving 3 bases not matched to a gene. This CDR3 has 15 residues. Germline V gene sequence: CDR1 MRHNA, CDR2 SNTAGT. The CDR3 loop reads CASSDQLAGANEQFF. CDR3 bases: TGTGCCAGCAGTGACCAACTAGCGGGAGCCAATGAGCAGTTCTTC.

The chain is built from TRBV20-1 and TRBJ2-3; 7 nucleotides agree with TRBD1. The germline CDR1 and CDR2 sequences are DFQATT and SNEGSKA (reference sequence). Trimming took 3 bases from V and 0 from J; bases not matched to a gene: 9. CDR3 length equals 16 residues. CDR3 loop: CSASSRQGISTDTQYF. For the CDR3, the DNA is TGCAGTGCTAGTAGCCGACAGGGCATCAGCACAGATACGCAGTATTTT.